Sequencing of this T cell receptor (beta chain) was carried out in a study of blood T cell repertoires in COVID-19. Overall study: Material from acute and convalescent COVID-19 was sourced from the United States, Italy and Spain. PBMCs, B-cell-depleted T cells, or T cells provided the cDNA or gDNA that made up the material.

As handled by the study authors: Amplifying reference gene primers gave estimates of nucleated cell counts. Produced via immunoSEQ multiplex PCR; TCRdb's table is partial and in-frame only. The V and J calls and clone size come from that table; D and trimming were worked out from the DNA. The data show 95,000 to 150,000 clones, roughly 89% seen once. Sequences were obtained from peripheral blood. The source is a man between 40 and 49 years old with acute or convalescent COVID-19.

CDR3 coding DNA: TGTGCCAGCAGTTCGGGACAGGGGGGTATCACCGGGGAGCTGTTTTTT. This gives the protein CASSSGQGGITGELFF. The chain is built from TRBV6-5 and TRBJ2-2; 11 nucleotides align to TRBD1. With V trimmed by 4 bases and J by 4 bases, 5 bases remained unmatched. CDR3 size: 16 residues. Germline values: CDR1 MNHEY, CDR2 SVGAGI.